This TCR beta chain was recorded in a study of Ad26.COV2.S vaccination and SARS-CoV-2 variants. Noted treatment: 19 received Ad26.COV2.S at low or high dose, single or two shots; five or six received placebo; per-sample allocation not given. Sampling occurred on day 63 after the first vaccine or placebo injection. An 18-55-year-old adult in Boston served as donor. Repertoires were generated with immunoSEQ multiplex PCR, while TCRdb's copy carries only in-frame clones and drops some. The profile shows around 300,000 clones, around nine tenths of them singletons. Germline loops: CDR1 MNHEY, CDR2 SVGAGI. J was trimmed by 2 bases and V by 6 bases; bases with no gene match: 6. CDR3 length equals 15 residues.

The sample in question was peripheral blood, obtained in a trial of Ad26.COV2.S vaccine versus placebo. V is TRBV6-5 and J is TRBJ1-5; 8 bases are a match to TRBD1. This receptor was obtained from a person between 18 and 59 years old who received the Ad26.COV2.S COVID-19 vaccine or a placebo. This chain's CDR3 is CASSLRGQRNQPQHF. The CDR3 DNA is TGTGCCAGCAGCCTCAGGGGGCAACGCAATCAGCCCCAGCATTTT.